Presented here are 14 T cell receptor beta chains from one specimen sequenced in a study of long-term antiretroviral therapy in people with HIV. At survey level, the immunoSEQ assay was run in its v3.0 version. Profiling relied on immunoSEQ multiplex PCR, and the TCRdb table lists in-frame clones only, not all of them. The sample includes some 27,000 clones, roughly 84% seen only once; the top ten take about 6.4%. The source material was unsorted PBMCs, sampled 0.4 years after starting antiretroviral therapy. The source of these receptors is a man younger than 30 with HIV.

The CDR3 DNA sequence: TGTGCCAGCAGCCCTCAATTGGGAGACACTGAAGCTTTCTTT. The encoded protein is CASSPQLGDTEAFF. V is TRBV14 and J is TRBJ1-1; D is unclear. This CDR3 is 14 amino acids long. Trimming stripped 4 bases from V and 3 bases from J, with 12 bases between. In germline, CDR1 is SGHDN, CDR2 FVKESK.

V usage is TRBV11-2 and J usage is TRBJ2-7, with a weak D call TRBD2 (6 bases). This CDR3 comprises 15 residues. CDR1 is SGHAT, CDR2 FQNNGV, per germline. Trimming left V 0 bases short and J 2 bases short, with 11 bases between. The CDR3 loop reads CASSLDERAAYEQYF. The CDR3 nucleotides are TGTGCCAGCAGCTTAGATGAGCGGGCAGCCTACGAGCAGTACTTC.

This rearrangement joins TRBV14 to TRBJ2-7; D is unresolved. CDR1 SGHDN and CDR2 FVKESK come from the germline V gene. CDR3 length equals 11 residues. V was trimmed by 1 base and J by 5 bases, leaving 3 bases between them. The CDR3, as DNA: TGTGCCAGCAGCCAAGCAAACGAGCAGTACTTC. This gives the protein CASSQANEQYF.

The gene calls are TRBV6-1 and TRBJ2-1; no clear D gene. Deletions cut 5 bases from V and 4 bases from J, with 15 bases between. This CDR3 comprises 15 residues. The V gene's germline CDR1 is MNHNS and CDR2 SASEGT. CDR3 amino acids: CASSLGIVLYNEQFF. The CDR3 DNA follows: TGTGCCAGCAGTTTGGGCATTGTCCTATACAATGAGCAGTTCTTC.

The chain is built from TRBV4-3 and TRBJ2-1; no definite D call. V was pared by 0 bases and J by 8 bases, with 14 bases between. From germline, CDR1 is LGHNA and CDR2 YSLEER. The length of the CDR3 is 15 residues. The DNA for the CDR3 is TGCGCCAGCAGCCAAGATATTGCCCAGATCGATGAGCAGTTCTTC. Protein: CASSQDIAQIDEQFF.

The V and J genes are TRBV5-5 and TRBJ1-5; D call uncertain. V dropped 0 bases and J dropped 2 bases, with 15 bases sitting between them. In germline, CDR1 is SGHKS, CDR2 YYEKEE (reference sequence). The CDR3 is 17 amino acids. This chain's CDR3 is CASSLELPSRGNQPQHF. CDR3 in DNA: TGTGCCAGCAGCTTGGAGTTGCCTTCTCGGGGCAATCAGCCCCAGCATTTT.

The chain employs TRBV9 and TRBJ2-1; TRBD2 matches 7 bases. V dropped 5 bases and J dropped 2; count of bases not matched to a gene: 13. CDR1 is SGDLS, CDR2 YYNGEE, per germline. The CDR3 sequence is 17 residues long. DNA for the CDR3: TGTGCCAGCAGTAAGGGTTCCGGGACTACCGCCTACAATGAGCAGTTCTTC. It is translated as CASSKGSGTTAYNEQFF.

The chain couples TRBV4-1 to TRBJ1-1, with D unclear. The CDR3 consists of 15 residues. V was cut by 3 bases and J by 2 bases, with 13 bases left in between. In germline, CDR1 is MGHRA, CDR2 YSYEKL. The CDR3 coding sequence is TGCGCCAGCAGCCACTCCGCACTACGCAACACTGAAGCTTTCTTT. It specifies CASSHSALRNTEAFF.

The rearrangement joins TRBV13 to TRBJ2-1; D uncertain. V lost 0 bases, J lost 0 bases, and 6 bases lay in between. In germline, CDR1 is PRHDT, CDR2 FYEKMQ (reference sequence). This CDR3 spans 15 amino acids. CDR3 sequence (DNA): TGTGCCAGCAGCTTAGGCTCCGGCTCCTACAATGAGCAGTTCTTC. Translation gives CASSLGSGSYNEQFF.

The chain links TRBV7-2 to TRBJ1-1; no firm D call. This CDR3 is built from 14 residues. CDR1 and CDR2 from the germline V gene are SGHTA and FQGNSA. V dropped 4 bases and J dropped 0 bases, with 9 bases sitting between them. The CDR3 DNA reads TGTGCCAGCAGCTCCTTGTCTGTGAACACTGAAGCTTTCTTT. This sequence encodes CASSSLSVNTEAFF.

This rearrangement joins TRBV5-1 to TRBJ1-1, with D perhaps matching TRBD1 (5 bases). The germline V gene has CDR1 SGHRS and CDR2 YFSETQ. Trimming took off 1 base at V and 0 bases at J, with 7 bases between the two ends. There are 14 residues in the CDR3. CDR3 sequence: CASSLSRVNTEAFF. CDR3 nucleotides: TGCGCCAGCAGCTTGTCCAGGGTGAACACTGAAGCTTTCTTT.

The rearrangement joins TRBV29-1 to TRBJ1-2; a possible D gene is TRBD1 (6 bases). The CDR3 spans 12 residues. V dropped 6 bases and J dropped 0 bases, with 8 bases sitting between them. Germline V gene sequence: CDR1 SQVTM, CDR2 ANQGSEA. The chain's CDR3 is CSVTGANYGYTF. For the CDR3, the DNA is TGCAGCGTGACAGGTGCTAACTATGGCTACACCTTC. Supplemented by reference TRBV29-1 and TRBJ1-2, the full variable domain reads SAVISQKPSRDICQRGTSLTIQCQVDSQVTMMFWYRQQPGQSLTLIATANQGSEATYESGFVIDKFPISRPNLTFSTLTVSNMSPEDSSIYLCSVTGANYGYTFGSGTRLTVV.

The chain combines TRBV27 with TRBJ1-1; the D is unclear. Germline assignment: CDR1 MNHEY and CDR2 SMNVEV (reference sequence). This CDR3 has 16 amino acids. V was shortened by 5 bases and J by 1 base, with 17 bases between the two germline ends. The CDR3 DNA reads TGTGCCAGCAGTCAAACCCAAAAGCAGGCGAACACTGAAGCTTTCTTT. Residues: CASSQTQKQANTEAFF.

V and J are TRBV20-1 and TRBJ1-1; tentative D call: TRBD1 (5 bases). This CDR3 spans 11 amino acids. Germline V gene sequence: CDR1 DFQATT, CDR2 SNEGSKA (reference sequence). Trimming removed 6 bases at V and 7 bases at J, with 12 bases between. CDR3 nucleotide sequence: TGCAGTGCGCGCCGGGACCGTGAAGCTTTCTTT. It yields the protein CSARRDREAFF.